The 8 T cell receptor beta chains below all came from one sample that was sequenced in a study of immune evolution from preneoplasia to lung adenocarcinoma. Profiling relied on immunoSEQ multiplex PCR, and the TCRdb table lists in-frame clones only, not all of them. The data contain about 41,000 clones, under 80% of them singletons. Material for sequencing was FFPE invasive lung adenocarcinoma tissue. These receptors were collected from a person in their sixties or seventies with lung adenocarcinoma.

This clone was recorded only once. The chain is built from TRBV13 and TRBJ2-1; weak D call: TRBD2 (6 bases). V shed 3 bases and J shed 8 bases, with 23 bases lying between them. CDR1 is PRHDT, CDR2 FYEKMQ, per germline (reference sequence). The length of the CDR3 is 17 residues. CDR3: CASSFQRTGGEKYEQFF. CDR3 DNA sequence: TGTGCCAGCAGCTTCCAACGTACCGGCGGGGAGAAATATGAGCAGTTCTTC.

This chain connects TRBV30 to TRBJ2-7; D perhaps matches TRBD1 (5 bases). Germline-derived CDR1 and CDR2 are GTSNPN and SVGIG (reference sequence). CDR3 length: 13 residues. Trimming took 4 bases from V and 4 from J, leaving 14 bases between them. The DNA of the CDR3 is TGTGCCTGGACCGACTTTAGGGGTTACGAGCAGTACTTC. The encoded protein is CAWTDFRGYEQYF. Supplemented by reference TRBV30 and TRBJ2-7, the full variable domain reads SQTIHQWPATLVQPVGSPLSLECTVEGTSNPNLYWYRQAAGRGLQLLFYSVGIGQISSEVPQNLSASRPQDRQFILSSKKLLLSDSGFYLCAWTDFRGYEQYFGPGTRLTVT.

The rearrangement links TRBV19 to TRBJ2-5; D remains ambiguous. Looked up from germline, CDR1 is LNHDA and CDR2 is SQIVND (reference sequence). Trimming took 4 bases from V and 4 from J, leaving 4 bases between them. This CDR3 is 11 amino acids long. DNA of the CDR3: TGTGCCAGTAGTACTCGAGAGACCCAGTACTTC. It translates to CASSTRETQYF.

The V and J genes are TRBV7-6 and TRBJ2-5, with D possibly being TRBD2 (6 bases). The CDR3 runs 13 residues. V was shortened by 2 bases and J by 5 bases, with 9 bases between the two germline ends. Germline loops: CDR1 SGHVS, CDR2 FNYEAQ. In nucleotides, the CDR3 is TGTGCCAGCAGCTTATCTGGGGGGGAGACCCAGTACTTC. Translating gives CASSLSGGETQYF. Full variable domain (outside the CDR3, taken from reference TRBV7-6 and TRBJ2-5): GAGVSQSPRYKVTKRGQDVALRCDPISGHVSLYWYRQALGQGPEFLTYFNYEAQQDKSGLPNDRFSAERPEGSISTLTIQRTEQRDSAMYRCASSLSGGETQYFGPGTRLLVL.

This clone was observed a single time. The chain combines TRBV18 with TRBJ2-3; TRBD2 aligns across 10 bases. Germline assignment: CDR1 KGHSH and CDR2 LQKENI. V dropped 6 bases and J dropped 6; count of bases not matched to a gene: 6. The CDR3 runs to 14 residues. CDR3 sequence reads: CASSITSGTDTQYF. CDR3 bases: TGTGCCAGCTCTATAACTAGCGGGACGGATACGCAGTATTTT.

The CDR3 sequence: CSVTGLRFGTDTQYF. CDR3 sequence (DNA): TGCAGCGTGACAGGACTACGGTTTGGCACAGATACGCAGTATTTT. The chain recombines TRBV29-1 with TRBJ2-3; the D call may be TRBD1 or TRBD2 (6 bases each). Germline loops: CDR1 SQVTM, CDR2 ANQGSEA. V lost 6 bases and J lost 1, with 17 bases in between. The CDR3 is 15 residues long.

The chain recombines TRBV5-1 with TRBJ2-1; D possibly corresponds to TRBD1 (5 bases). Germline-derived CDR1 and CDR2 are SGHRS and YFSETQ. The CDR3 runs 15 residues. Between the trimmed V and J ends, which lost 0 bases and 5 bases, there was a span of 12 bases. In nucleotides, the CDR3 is TGCGCCAGCAGCTTGGGACAGTCGGTTGACAATGAGCAGTTCTTC. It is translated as CASSLGQSVDNEQFF.

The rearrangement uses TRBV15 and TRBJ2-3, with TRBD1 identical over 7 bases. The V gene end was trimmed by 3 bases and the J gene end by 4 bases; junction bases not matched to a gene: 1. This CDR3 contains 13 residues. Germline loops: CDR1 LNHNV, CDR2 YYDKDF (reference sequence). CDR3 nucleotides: TGTGCCACCAGCAGGGACAGGCCAGATACGCAGTATTTT. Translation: CATSRDRPDTQYF.